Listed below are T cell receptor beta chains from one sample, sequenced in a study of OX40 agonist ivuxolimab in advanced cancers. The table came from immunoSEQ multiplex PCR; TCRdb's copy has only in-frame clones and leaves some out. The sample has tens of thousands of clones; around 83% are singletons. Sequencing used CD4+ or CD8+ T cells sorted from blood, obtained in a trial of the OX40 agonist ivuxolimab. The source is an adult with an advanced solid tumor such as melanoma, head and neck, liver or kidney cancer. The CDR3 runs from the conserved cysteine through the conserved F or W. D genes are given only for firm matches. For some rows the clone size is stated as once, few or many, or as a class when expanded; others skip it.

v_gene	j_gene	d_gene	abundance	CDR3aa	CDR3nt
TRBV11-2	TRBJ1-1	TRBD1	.	CASSLEWDRGSEAFF	TGTGCCAGCAGCTTAGAATGGGACAGAGGTTCTGAAGCTTTCTTT
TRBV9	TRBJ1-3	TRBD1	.	CASSPGTGTGNTIYF	TGTGCCAGCAGCCCCGGGACAGGGACGGGAAACACCATATATTTT
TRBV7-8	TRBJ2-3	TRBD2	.	CASSLGGGGPSTDTQYF	TGTGCCAGCAGCTTAGGAGGCGGGGGGCCTTCCACAGATACGCAGTATTTT
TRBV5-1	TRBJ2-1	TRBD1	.	CASSLGGQSYNEQFF	TGCGCCAGCAGCTTGGGGGGACAGTCGTACAATGAGCAGTTCTTC
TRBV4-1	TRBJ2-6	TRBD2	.	CASSGLAGISGANVLTF	TGCGCCAGCAGCGGACTAGCGGGGATCTCTGGGGCCAACGTCCTGACTTTC
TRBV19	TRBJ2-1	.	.	CASSFDRQRPYNEQFF	TGTGCCAGTAGTTTTGATCGACAGCGACCTTACAATGAGCAGTTCTTC
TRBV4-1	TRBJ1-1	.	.	CASSQYISAVIGGMNTEAFF	TGCGCCAGCAGCCAATATATTTCGGCCGTGATAGGGGGGATGAACACTGAAGCTTTCTTT
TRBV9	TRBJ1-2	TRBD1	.	CASSARGQGGGGYTF	TGTGCCAGCAGCGCCCGAGGACAGGGAGGAGGGGGCTACACCTTC
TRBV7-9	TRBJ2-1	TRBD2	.	CASSLVAGGPNEQFF	TGTGCCAGCAGCCTGGTGGCGGGGGGGCCGAATGAGCAGTTCTTC
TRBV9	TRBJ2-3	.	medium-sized	CASSVAGMGAADTQYF	TGTGCCAGCAGCGTAGCGGGAATGGGGGCAGCAGATACGCAGTATTTT
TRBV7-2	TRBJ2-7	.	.	CASSLGRFGPYEQYF	TGTGCCAGCAGCTTAGGCCGTTTTGGACCCTACGAGCAGTACTTC
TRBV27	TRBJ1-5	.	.	CASSYPGPQHF	TGTGCCAGCAGTTATCCGGGGCCCCAGCATTTT
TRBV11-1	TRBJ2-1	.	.	CASSSPEQISYNEQFF	TGTGCCAGCAGCTCCCCAGAACAGATATCCTACAATGAGCAGTTCTTC
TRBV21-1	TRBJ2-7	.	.	CASSKCAGPYEQYF	TGTGCCAGCAGCAAATGTGCCGGACCCTACGAGCAGTACTTC
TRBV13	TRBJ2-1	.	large	CASSSPTRSPYNEQFF	TGTGCCAGCAGCTCGCCTACGCGATCACCCTACAATGAGCAGTTCTTC
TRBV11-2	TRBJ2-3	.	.	CASSLDNFPTDTQYF	TGTGCCAGCAGCTTAGATAACTTCCCCACAGATACGCAGTATTTT
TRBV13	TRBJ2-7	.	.	CASSLGAVTYEQYF	TGTGCCAGCAGCTTAGGGGCGGTAACCTACGAGCAGTACTTC
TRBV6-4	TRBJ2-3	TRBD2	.	CASSSGRRGDTQYF	TGTGCCAGCAGTAGCGGGAGACGGGGAGATACGCAGTATTTT
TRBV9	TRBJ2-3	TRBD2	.	CASSVEVGGREGTQYF	TGTGCCAGCAGCGTAGAGGTGGGAGGGAGGGAAGGTACGCAGTATTTT
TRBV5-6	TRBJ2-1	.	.	CASSLDSIISYNEQFF	TGTGCCAGCAGCTTGGACTCCATCATCTCCTACAATGAGCAGTTCTTC
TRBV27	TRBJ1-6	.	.	CASSGGFHNSPLHF	TGTGCCAGCAGTGGGGGCTTCCATAATTCACCCCTCCACTTT
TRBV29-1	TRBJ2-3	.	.	CSVAYRDKVIWTDTQYF	TGCAGCGTTGCCTACCGGGACAAGGTCATATGGACAGATACGCAGTATTTT
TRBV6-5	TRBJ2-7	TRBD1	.	CASSFTGAGNEQYF	TGTGCCAGCAGTTTCACAGGGGCAGGAAACGAGCAGTACTTC
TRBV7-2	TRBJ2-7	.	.	CASSITGVGEQYF	TGTGCCAGCAGCATCACTGGGGTCGGAGAGCAGTACTTC
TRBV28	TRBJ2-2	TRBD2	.	CASRRLANTGELFF	TGTGCCAGCAGGCGACTAGCCAACACCGGGGAGCTGTTTTTT